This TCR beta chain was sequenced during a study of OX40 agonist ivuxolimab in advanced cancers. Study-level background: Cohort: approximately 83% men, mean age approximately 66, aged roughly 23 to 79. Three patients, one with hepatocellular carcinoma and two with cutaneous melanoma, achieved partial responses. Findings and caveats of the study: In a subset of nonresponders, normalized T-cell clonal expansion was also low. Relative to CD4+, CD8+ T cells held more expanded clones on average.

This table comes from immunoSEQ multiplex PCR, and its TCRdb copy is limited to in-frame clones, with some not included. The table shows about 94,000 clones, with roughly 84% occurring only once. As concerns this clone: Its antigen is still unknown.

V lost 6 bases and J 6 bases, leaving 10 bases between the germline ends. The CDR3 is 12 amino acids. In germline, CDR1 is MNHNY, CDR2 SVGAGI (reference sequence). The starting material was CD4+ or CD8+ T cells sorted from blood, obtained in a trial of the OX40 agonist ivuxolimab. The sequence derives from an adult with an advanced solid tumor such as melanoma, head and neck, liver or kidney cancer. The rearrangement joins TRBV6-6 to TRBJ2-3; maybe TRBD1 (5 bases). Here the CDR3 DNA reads TGTGCCAGCAGCCGCCCAGGGGATACGCAGTATTTT. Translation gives CASSRPGDTQYF.